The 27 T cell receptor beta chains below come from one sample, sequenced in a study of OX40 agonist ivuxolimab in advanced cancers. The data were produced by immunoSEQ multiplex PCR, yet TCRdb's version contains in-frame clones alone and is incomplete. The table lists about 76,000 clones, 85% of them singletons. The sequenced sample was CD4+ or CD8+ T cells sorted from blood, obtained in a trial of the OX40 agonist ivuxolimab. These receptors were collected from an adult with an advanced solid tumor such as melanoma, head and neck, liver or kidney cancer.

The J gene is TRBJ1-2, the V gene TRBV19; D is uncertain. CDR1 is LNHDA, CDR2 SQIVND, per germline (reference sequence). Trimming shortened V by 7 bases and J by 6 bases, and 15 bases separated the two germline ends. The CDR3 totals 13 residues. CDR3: CASTLTGRDGYTF. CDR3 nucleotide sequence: TGTGCCAGTACTTTGACCGGGCGTGATGGCTACACCTTC.

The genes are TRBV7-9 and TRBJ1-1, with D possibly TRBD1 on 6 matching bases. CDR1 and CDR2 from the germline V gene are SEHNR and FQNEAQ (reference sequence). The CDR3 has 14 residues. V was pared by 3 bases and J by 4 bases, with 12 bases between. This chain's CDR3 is CASSFRGLVTEAFF. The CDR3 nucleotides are TGTGCCAGCAGCTTCAGGGGATTAGTCACTGAAGCTTTCTTT.

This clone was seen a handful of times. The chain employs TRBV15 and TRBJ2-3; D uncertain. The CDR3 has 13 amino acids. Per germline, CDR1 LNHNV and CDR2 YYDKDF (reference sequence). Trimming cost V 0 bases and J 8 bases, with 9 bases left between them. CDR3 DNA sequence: TGTGCCACCAGCAGAGAAATGGGTGTTACGCAGTATTTT. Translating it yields CATSREMGVTQYF. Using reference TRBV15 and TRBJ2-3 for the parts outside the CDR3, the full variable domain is DAMVIQNPRYQVTQFGKPVTLSCSQTLNHNVMYWYQQKSSQAPKLLFHYYDKDFNNEADTPDNFQSRRPNTSFCFLDIRSPGLGDTAMYLCATSREMGVTQYFGPGTRLTVL.

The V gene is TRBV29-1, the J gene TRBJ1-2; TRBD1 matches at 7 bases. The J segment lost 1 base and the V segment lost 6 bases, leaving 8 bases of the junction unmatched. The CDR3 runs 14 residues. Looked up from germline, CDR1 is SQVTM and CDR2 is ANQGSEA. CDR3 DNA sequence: TGCAGCGTCGCCGGGACAGCACTTAACTATGGCTACACCTTC. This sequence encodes CSVAGTALNYGYTF. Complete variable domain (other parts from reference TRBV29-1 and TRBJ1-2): SAVISQKPSRDICQRGTSLTIQCQVDSQVTMMFWYRQQPGQSLTLIATANQGSEATYESGFVIDKFPISRPNLTFSTLTVSNMSPEDSSIYLCSVAGTALNYGYTFGSGTRLTVV.

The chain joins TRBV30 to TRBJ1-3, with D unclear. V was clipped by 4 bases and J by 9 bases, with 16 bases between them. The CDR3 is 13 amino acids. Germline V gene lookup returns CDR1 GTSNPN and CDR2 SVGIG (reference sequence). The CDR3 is CAWTEEPLRTIYF. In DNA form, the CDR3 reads TGTGCCTGGACCGAGGAACCGTTACGCACCATATATTTT.

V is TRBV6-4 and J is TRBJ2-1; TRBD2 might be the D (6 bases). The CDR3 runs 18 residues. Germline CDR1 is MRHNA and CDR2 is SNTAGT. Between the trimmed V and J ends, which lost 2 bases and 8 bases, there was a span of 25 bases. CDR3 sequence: CASSDLPVGLNKWDEQFF. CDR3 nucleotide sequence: TGTGCCAGCAGTGACCTCCCTGTGGGACTTAATAAATGGGATGAGCAGTTCTTC.

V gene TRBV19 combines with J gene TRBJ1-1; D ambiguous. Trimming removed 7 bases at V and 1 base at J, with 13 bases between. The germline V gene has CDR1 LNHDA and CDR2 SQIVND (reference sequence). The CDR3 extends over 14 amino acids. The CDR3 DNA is TGTGCCAGTAAAGGACGGGCAGAGAACACTGAAGCTTTCTTT. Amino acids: CASKGRAENTEAFF.

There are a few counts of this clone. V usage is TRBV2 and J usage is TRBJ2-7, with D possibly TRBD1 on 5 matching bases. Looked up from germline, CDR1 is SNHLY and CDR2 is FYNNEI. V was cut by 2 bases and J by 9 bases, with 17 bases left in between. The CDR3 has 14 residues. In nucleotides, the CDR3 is TGTGCCAGCAGTGAAAGGAGCCAGGGCTTGGTGCAGTACTTC. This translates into CASSERSQGLVQYF.

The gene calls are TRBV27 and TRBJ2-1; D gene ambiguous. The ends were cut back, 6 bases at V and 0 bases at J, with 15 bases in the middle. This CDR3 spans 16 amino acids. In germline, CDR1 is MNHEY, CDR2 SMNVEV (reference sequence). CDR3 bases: TGTGCCAGCAGGAACAAGACTTATAACTCCTACAATGAGCAGTTCTTC. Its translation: CASRNKTYNSYNEQFF.

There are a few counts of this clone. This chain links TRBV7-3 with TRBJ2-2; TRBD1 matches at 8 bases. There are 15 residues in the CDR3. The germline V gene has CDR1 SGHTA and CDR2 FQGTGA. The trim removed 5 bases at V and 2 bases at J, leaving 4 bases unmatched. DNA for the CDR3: TGTGCCAGCAGCCGGGACAGGACTAACACCGGGGAGCTGTTTTTT. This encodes CASSRDRTNTGELFF. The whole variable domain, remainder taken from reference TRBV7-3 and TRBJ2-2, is GAGVSQTPSNKVTEKGKYVELRCDPISGHTALYWYRQSLGQGPEFLIYFQGTGAADDSGLPNDRFFAVRPEGSVSTLKIQRTERGDSAVYLCASSRDRTNTGELFFGEGSRLTVL.

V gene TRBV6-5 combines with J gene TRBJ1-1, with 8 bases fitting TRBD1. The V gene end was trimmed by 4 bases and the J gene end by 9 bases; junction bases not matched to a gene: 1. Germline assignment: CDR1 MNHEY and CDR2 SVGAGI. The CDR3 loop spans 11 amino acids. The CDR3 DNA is TGTGCCAGCAGTTCCAGGGGGCAAGCTTTCTTT. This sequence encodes CASSSRGQAFF.

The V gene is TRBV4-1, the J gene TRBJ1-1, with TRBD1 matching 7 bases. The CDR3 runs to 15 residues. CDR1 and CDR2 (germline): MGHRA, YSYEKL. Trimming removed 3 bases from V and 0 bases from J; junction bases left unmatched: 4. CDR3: CASSHSDRLNTEAFF. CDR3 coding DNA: TGCGCCAGCAGCCATTCGGACAGGTTGAACACTGAAGCTTTCTTT.

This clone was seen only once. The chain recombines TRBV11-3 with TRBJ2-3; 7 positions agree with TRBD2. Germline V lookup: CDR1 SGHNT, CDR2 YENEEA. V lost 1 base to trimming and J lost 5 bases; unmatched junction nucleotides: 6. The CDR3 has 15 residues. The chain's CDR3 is CASSLGAGEEDTQYF. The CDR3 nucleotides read TGTGCCAGCAGCTTAGGGGCGGGAGAGGAAGATACGCAGTATTTT.

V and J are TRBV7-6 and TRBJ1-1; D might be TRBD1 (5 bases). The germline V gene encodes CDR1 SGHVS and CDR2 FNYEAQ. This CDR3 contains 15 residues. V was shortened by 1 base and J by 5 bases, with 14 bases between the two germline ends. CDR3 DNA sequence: TGTGCCAGCAGCTTAGGAAATGCAGGGTCGACTGAAGCTTTCTTT. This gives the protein CASSLGNAGSTEAFF.

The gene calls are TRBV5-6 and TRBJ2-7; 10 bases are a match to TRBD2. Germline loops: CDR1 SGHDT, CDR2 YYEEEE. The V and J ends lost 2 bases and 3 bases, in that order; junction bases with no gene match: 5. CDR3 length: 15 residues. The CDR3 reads CASSFLGLASYEQYF. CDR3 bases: TGTGCCAGCAGCTTCCTGGGACTAGCGAGCTACGAGCAGTACTTC.

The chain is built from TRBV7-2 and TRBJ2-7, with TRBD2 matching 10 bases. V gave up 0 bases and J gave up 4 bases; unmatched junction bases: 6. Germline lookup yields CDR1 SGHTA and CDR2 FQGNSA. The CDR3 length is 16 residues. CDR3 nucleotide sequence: TGTGCCAGCAGCTTAGCGCTGGAGCGGGAGGGATACGAGCAGTACTTC. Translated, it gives CASSLALEREGYEQYF.

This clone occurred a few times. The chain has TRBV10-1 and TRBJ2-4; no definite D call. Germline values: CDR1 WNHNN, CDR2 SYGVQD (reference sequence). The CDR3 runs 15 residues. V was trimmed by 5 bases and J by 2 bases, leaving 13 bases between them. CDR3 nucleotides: TGCGCCAGCAGTCACCTCTGGGTCACCAAAAACATTCAGTACTTC. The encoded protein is CASSHLWVTKNIQYF.

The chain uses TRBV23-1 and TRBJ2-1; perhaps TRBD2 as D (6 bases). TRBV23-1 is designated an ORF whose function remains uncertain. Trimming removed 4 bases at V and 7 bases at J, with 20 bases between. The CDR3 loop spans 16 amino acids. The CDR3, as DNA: TGCGCCAGCAGTCTCCGTGGGCGGGGAGAAGTTAATGAGCAGTTCTTC. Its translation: CASSLRGRGEVNEQFF.

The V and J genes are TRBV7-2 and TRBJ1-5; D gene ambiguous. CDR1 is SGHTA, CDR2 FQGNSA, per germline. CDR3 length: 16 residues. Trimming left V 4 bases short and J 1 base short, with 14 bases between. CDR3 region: CASSYRPQASNQPQHF. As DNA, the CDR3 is TGTGCCAGCAGCTATCGACCGCAAGCGAGCAATCAGCCCCAGCATTTT.

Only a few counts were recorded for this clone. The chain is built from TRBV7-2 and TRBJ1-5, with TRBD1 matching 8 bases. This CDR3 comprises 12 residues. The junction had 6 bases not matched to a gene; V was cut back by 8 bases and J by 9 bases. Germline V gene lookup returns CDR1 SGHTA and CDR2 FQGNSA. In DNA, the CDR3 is TGTGCCAGCGGGACAGGTCTGGGGCCCCAGCATTTT. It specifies CASGTGLGPQHF.

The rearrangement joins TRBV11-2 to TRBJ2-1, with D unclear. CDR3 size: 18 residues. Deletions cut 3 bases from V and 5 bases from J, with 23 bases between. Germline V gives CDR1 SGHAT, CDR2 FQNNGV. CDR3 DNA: TGTGCCAGCAGCTTGGGCGGAAGGCCTATCGGATCAAACAATGAGCAGTTCTTC. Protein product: CASSLGGRPIGSNNEQFF.

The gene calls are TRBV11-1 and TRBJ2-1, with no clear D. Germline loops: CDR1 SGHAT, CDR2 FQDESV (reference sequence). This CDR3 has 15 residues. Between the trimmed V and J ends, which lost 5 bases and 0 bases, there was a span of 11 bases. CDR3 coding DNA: TGTGCCAGCAGCCCCCGCGTAGGCTCCTACAATGAGCAGTTCTTC. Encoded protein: CASSPRVGSYNEQFF.

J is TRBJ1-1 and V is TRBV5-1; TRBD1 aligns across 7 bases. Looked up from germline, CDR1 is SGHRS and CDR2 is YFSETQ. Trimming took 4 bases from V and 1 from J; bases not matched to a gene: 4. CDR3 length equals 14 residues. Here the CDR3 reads CASSPGTANTEAFF. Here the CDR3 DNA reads TGCGCCAGCAGCCCGGGGACAGCGAACACTGAAGCTTTCTTT.

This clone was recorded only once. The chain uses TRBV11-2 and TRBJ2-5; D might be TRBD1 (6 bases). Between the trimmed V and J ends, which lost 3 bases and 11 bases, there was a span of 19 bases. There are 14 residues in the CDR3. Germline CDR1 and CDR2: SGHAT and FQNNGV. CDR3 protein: CASSFLRGYRDQYF. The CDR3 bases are TGTGCCAGCAGCTTTTTAAGGGGCTACAGGGATCAGTACTTC.

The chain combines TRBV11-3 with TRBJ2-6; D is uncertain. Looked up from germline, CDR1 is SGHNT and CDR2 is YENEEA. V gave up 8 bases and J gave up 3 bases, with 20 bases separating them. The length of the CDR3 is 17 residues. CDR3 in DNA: TGTGCCAGCGTCCTTGCCGTGACAAACAGTGGGGCCAACGTCCTGACTTTC. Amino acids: CASVLAVTNSGANVLTF.

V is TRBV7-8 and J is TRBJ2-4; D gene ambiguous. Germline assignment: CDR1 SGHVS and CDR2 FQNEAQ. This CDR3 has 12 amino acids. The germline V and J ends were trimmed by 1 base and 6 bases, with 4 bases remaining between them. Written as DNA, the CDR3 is TGTGCCAGCAGCTTAGGGGGAAACATTCAGTACTTC. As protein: CASSLGGNIQYF. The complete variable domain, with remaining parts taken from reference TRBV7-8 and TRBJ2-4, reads GAGVSQSPRYKVAKRGQDVALRCDPISGHVSLFWYQQALGQGPEFLTYFQNEAQLDKSGLPSDRFFAERPEGSVSTLKIQRTQQEDSAVYLCASSLGGNIQYFGAGTRLSVL.

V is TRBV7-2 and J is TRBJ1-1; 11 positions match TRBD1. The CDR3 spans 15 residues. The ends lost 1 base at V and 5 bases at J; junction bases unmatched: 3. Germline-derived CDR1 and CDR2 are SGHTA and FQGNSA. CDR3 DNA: TGTGCCAGCAGCTTAGGGGGGACAGGGGGTACTGAAGCTTTCTTT. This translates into CASSLGGTGGTEAFF.